Below, 32 T cell receptor beta chains from the same sample are listed, as sequenced in a study of OX40 agonist ivuxolimab in advanced cancers. The protocol was immunoSEQ multiplex PCR, while the TCRdb copy is restricted to in-frame clones and leaves out a portion. In the table there are roughly 48,000 clones, 83% of which are singletons. The specimen comprised CD4+ or CD8+ T cells sorted from blood, sampled in a trial of the OX40 agonist ivuxolimab. These receptors were collected from an adult with an advanced solid tumor such as melanoma, head and neck, liver or kidney cancer.

The rearrangement uses TRBV30 and TRBJ1-2; no clear D gene. The CDR3 has 11 residues. Germline lookup yields CDR1 GTSNPN and CDR2 SVGIG (reference sequence). Trimming removed 2 bases from V and 8 bases from J, with 9 bases in between. CDR3 residues: CAWSREYGYTF. The CDR3 coding sequence is TGTGCCTGGAGTCGGGAATACGGCTACACCTTC.

The genes are TRBV5-1 and TRBJ1-1; D is perhaps TRBD1 (5 bases). The CDR3 length is 13 residues. The ends were cut back, 2 bases at V and 7 bases at J, with 12 bases in the middle. The germline CDR1 and CDR2 sequences are SGHRS and YFSETQ. The CDR3, as DNA: TGCGCCAGCAGCTTTACGGGGCTGGGTGAAGCTTTCTTT. Translation gives CASSFTGLGEAFF.

The gene calls are TRBV7-2 and TRBJ2-7, with D possibly TRBD2 on 5 matching bases. This CDR3 has 12 amino acids. The germline V gene encodes CDR1 SGHTA and CDR2 FQGNSA. Trimming stripped 2 bases from V and 4 bases from J, with 6 bases between. The CDR3 DNA follows: TGTGCCAGCAGCTTAACGGGATACGAGCAGTACTTC. It specifies CASSLTGYEQYF.

The gene calls are TRBV18 and TRBJ2-1; TRBD2 is a possible D gene (5 bases). Germline V gene lookup returns CDR1 KGHSH and CDR2 LQKENI. This CDR3 spans 15 amino acids. V shed 3 bases and J shed 6 bases, with 15 bases lying between them. This CDR3 is CASSPGRRAGNEQFF. CDR3 nucleotide sequence: TGTGCCAGCTCACCCGGGCGGCGGGCAGGCAATGAGCAGTTCTTC.

The chain has TRBV5-1 and TRBJ1-3; D uncertain. Germline lookup yields CDR1 SGHRS and CDR2 YFSETQ. The CDR3 has 15 amino acids. V was shortened by 4 bases and J by 0 bases, with 11 bases between the two germline ends. CDR3 in DNA: TGCGCCAGCAGCCCCGAGGTACTCTCTGGAAACACCATATATTTT. Translation gives CASSPEVLSGNTIYF.

The table lists this clone with a few counts. The V gene is TRBV5-4, the J gene TRBJ2-7; the D is unclear. Germline values: CDR1 SGHNT, CDR2 YYREEE (reference sequence). V lost 0 bases and J lost 4, with 11 bases in between. The CDR3 covers 14 residues. The CDR3 sequence: CASSLGPGAYEQYF. As DNA, the CDR3 is TGTGCCAGCAGCTTGGGTCCAGGAGCGTACGAGCAGTACTTC.

The chain joins TRBV20-1 to TRBJ1-1; no reliable D call. V was shortened by 5 bases and J by 5 bases, with 9 bases between the two germline ends. The germline CDR1 and CDR2 sequences are DFQATT and SNEGSKA (reference sequence). This CDR3 has 11 amino acids. This chain's CDR3 is CSAPILTEAFF. CDR3 nucleotides: TGCAGTGCTCCGATATTAACTGAAGCTTTCTTT.

This chain joins TRBV5-1 and TRBJ1-1; D is unclear. CDR1 is SGHRS and CDR2 is YFSETQ in the germline V gene. Deletions cut 0 bases from V and 0 bases from J, with 9 bases between. The CDR3 loop spans 15 amino acids. In DNA form, the CDR3 reads TGCGCCAGCAGCTTGGCTCGGTTCGTGAACACTGAAGCTTTCTTT. Protein: CASSLARFVNTEAFF.

The chain combines TRBV2 with TRBJ1-5, with a weak D call TRBD1 (6 bases). CDR1 SNHLY and CDR2 FYNNEI come from the germline V gene. V was trimmed by 7 bases and J by 3 bases, leaving 13 bases between them. This CDR3 has 14 amino acids. The CDR3, as DNA: TGTGCCAGCATACAGGACAGAAACAATCAGCCCCAGCATTTT. It translates to CASIQDRNNQPQHF.

The chain carries TRBV6-5 and TRBJ1-5; the D gene is possibly TRBD1 (6 bases). V shed 6 bases and J shed 6 bases, with 15 bases lying between them. The CDR3 runs to 14 residues. Germline values: CDR1 MNHEY, CDR2 SVGAGI. CDR3 in amino acids: CASSAGVRRQPQHF. As DNA, the CDR3 is TGTGCCAGCAGCGCAGGGGTCCGTCGTCAGCCCCAGCATTTT.

This sequence joins TRBV4-1 and TRBJ1-4, with D unclear. V lost 3 bases and J lost 8, with 22 bases in between. Germline V lookup: CDR1 MGHRA, CDR2 YSYEKL. This CDR3 spans 17 amino acids. This CDR3 reads CASSQPLIGGEEEKLFF. CDR3 bases: TGCGCCAGCAGCCAGCCTCTCATCGGTGGGGAGGAAGAAAAACTGTTTTTT.

Concerning this clone itself: The junction does not match germline at one end; this may be a read error. The chain uses TRBV28 and TRBJ1-4; D may be TRBD1 (6 bases). This CDR3 contains 15 residues. Germline V CDR1 and CDR2: MDHEN, SYDVKM. In nucleotides, the CDR3 is TGTGCCAGCAGTTTTGCAGGGACAACTAATAAAAAACTGTTTTTT. Residues: CASSFAGTTNKKLFF.

The CDR3 here is CASSILTGGNSNQPQHF. As DNA, the CDR3 is TGTGCCAGTAGTATACTGACAGGCGGAAATAGCAATCAGCCCCAGCATTTT. V usage is TRBV19 and J usage is TRBJ1-5; D may be TRBD1 (6 bases). V was shortened by 2 bases and J by 0 bases, with 14 bases between the two germline ends. Germline values: CDR1 LNHDA, CDR2 SQIVND (reference sequence). The CDR3 contains 17 residues.

V and J are TRBV15 and TRBJ2-1, with 10 bases aligning to TRBD1. Germline V CDR1 and CDR2: LNHNV, YYDKDF (reference sequence). V shed 3 bases and J 6 bases; nucleotides not matched to a gene: 5. The CDR3 consists of 15 residues. CDR3: CATSRRTGGGNEQFF. The DNA for the CDR3 is TGTGCCACCAGCAGGAGGACAGGGGGAGGCAATGAGCAGTTCTTC. The full variable domain, its missing parts supplied by reference TRBV15 and TRBJ2-1, is DAMVIQNPRYQVTQFGKPVTLSCSQTLNHNVMYWYQQKSSQAPKLLFHYYDKDFNNEADTPDNFQSRRPNTSFCFLDIRSPGLGDTAMYLCATSRRTGGGNEQFFGPGTRLTVL.

The gene calls are TRBV10-3 and TRBJ1-5; 9 bases line up with TRBD1. The CDR3 loop spans 14 amino acids. Looked up from germline, CDR1 is ENHRY and CDR2 is SYGVKD. J lost 6 bases, V lost 6 bases, and 6 bases had no gene match. The CDR3 here is CAISTGGEGQPQHF. The CDR3 DNA is TGTGCCATCAGCACAGGGGGCGAAGGTCAGCCCCAGCATTTT.

V usage is TRBV5-1 and J usage is TRBJ2-1; possibly TRBD2 for D (5 bases). Trimming took 0 bases from V and 7 from J, leaving 5 bases between them. Germline V gene sequence: CDR1 SGHRS, CDR2 YFSETQ. The CDR3 covers 12 residues. The CDR3 coding sequence is TGCGCCAGCAGCTTGGTAGCGAATGAGCAGTTCTTC. Residues: CASSLVANEQFF.

The chain uses TRBV7-9 and TRBJ1-2; no firm D call. CDR3 size: 15 residues. V dropped 1 base and J dropped 4 bases, with 13 bases sitting between them. The germline V gene encodes CDR1 SEHNR and CDR2 FQNEAQ (reference sequence). The CDR3 protein is CASSLGGQLFYGYTF. Written as DNA, the CDR3 is TGTGCCAGCAGCTTAGGAGGGCAGCTGTTCTATGGCTACACCTTC.

The chain couples TRBV6-6 to TRBJ1-5, with D possibly TRBD1 on 6 matching bases. CDR1 MNHNY and CDR2 SVGAGI come from the germline V gene (reference sequence). This CDR3 has 13 amino acids. The V end lost 6 bases, the J end lost 2 bases, and 8 bases lay between the germline ends. The chain's CDR3 is CASRQGGNQPQHF. The CDR3 nucleotides are TGTGCCAGCAGACAGGGAGGCAATCAGCCCCAGCATTTT.

This clone was seen only once. The genes are TRBV7-2 and TRBJ1-1; 9 positions match TRBD1. Per germline, CDR1 SGHTA and CDR2 FQGNSA. Germline trimming cut 5 bases from V and 5 bases from J; bases unmatched to any gene: 6. The CDR3 consists of 14 residues. The CDR3 is CASSTQGARTEAFF. The CDR3 DNA follows: TGTGCCAGCAGCACACAGGGGGCAAGGACTGAAGCTTTCTTT.

Only one count was recorded for this clone. The chain uses TRBV6-5 and TRBJ1-4; maybe TRBD1 (5 bases). The CDR3 spans 15 residues. Germline values: CDR1 MNHEY, CDR2 SVGAGI. With 2 bases removed from V and 0 bases from J, the gap between germline ends came to 7 bases. CDR3 nucleotide sequence: TGTGCCAGCAGTTACGACAGTGCAACTAATGAAAAACTGTTTTTT. Protein product: CASSYDSATNEKLFF.

V usage is TRBV11-2 and J usage is TRBJ2-7, with no clear D. Germline V gene sequence: CDR1 SGHAT, CDR2 FQNNGV. The CDR3 sequence is 14 residues long. V lost 4 bases and J lost 2, with 12 bases in between. CDR3 residues: CASSSDRSTYEQYF. The CDR3 nucleotides are TGTGCCAGCAGCTCGGACCGAAGCACCTACGAGCAGTACTTC.

This chain connects TRBV5-1 to TRBJ1-2, with 8 bases matching TRBD1. This CDR3 region has 14 residues. CDR1 SGHRS and CDR2 YFSETQ come from the germline V gene. Unmatched junction bases numbered 9, after V lost 4 bases and J lost 7 bases. The chain's CDR3 is CASSLSTGGLGYTF. The CDR3 DNA reads as TGCGCCAGCAGCCTTTCCACAGGGGGACTTGGCTACACCTTC.

The chain employs TRBV12-5 and TRBJ2-5; 8 bases line up with TRBD1. V lost 3 bases and J lost 5; bases outside the gene matches: 11. The CDR3 covers 16 residues. The germline V gene encodes CDR1 LGHNT and CDR2 FRNRAP. This CDR3 is CASGFFGQGAQETQYF. In DNA form, the CDR3 reads TGTGCTAGTGGTTTCTTTGGGCAGGGGGCGCAGGAGACCCAGTACTTC.

The gene calls are TRBV5-4 and TRBJ2-1; 13 positions agree with TRBD2. This CDR3 region has 17 residues. V lost 4 bases and J lost 4; bases outside the gene matches: 8. CDR1 is SGHNT and CDR2 is YYREEE in the germline V gene (reference sequence). The CDR3 loop is CASSLLGLAGEYNEQFF. In DNA form, the CDR3 reads TGTGCCAGCAGCCTTTTAGGACTAGCGGGGGAATACAATGAGCAGTTCTTC.

V usage is TRBV27 and J usage is TRBJ2-5, with D unclear. CDR3 length: 14 residues. The V gene lost 5 bases and the J gene lost 0 bases, with 10 bases spanning the gap. From germline, CDR1 is MNHEY and CDR2 SMNVEV (reference sequence). CDR3 region: CASSLMGYQETQYF. The CDR3 DNA reads TGTGCCAGCAGTCTTATGGGGTACCAAGAGACCCAGTACTTC.

About this clone: No DNA is shown, since the ends of the CDR3 on it are uncertain; the CDR3 is the one TCRdb lists. The chain combines TRBV21-1 with TRBJ1-1. TRBV21-1 corresponds to a pseudogene. The CDR3 length equals 15 residues, ends included. CDR3: CASSKVGLGNTEAFF.

The chain has TRBV30 and TRBJ1-2; tentative D call: TRBD1 (6 bases). CDR3 length: 14 residues. CDR1 is GTSNPN, CDR2 SVGIG, per germline (reference sequence). The ends were cut back, 3 bases at V and 2 bases at J, with 13 bases in the middle. CDR3 in DNA: TGTGCCTGGAGCCAGGGGACCCCGAACTATGGCTACACCTTC. It is translated as CAWSQGTPNYGYTF.

CDR3 in amino acids: CAWSVQGQIYYGYTF. In DNA, the CDR3 is TGTGCCTGGAGTGTACAGGGACAGATTTACTATGGCTACACCTTC. The J gene is TRBJ1-2, the V gene TRBV30; 7 nucleotides line up with TRBD1. V shed 0 bases, J shed 3 bases, and the junction held 7 bases outside the gene matches. Germline V gives CDR1 GTSNPN, CDR2 SVGIG (reference sequence). The CDR3 is made up of 15 amino acids.

This chain links TRBV7-3 with TRBJ1-1, with D possibly TRBD1 on 5 matching bases. There are 14 residues in the CDR3. Trimming removed 2 bases at V and 5 bases at J, with 12 bases between. Germline values: CDR1 SGHTA, CDR2 FQGTGA. The CDR3 protein is CASSLAEGRTEAFF. In DNA, the CDR3 is TGTGCCAGCAGCTTAGCGGAGGGGAGGACTGAAGCTTTCTTT.

This clone was detected only once. V and J are TRBV11-2 and TRBJ1-5; D is uncertain. The germline V and J ends were trimmed by 3 bases and 1 base, with 4 bases remaining between them. The CDR3 runs 13 residues. Germline lookup yields CDR1 SGHAT and CDR2 FQNNGV. Written as DNA, the CDR3 is TGTGCCAGCAGCTTGGCGAGCAATCAGCCCCAGCATTTT. Translation gives CASSLASNQPQHF.

The V call is TRBV5-1, the J call TRBJ2-1, with D tentatively TRBD1 (6 bases). There are 12 residues in the CDR3. Trimming pared 7 bases from V and 15 bases from J, leaving 20 bases between. The germline CDR1 and CDR2 sequences are SGHRS and YFSETQ. The CDR3 DNA follows: TGCGCCAGCGGGGGCTTGTCTGTCGGGCTGTTCTTC. This encodes CASGGLSVGLFF.

To note about this clone: Distinct nucleotide sequences in the sample also encode this CDR3. This chain joins TRBV4-3 and TRBJ2-7; TRBD2 matches 7 bases. V was pared by 1 base and J by 10 bases, with 10 bases of the junction left unmatched. This CDR3 has 14 residues. The germline gives CDR1 LGHNA, CDR2 YSLEER. Here the CDR3 reads CASSQGAGLREQYF. The CDR3 bases are TGCGCCAGCAGCCAAGGAGCGGGGTTACGGGAACAGTACTTC.